This is a list of T cell receptor beta chains from one sample in a study of blood T cell repertoires in COVID-19. Using immunoSEQ multiplex PCR, the repertoire was profiled, and TCRdb retains in-frame clones only, with some absent. Here the sample spans approximately 100,000 clones, more than 75% being singletons. Sequenced: peripheral blood. The receptors here all came from a man in his 60s with acute or convalescent COVID-19. The CDR3 runs from the conserved cysteine through the conserved F or W. The D gene is left open where the match is weak. Expanded clones are given a class, and other clones once, few, many or no size at all.

v_call	cdr3_length	d_call	j_call	clone_size	cdr3_nt	cdr3_aa
TRBV14	17	TRBD1	TRBJ1-1	NA	TGTGCCAGCAGCCCCGGGACAGGGTTTTTCTCGTATACTGAAGCTTTCTTT	CASSPGTGFFSYTEAFF
TRBV29-1	15	NA	TRBJ1-3	NA	TGCAGCGTTAAAGATCCGGGTTCAGTACGGAACACCATATATTTT	CSVKDPGSVRNTIYF
TRBV28	15	TRBD1	TRBJ1-5	NA	TGTGCCAGCAGCCTGGGACAGGGCTTTCGGCAGCCCCAGCATTTT	CASSLGQGFRQPQHF
TRBV11-2	14	NA	TRBJ1-1	NA	TGTGCCAGCAGCTTAGGACATATGAACACTGAAGCTTTCTTT	CASSLGHMNTEAFF
TRBV7-8	15	TRBD1	TRBJ1-5	few	TGTGCCAGCAGCCGGGACAGGGTAAGCAATCAGCCCCAGCATTTT	CASSRDRVSNQPQHF
TRBV7-9	15	NA	TRBJ1-2	NA	TGTGCCAGCACTACTTCAGGGGAGATTTTTTATGGCTACACCTTC	CASTTSGEIFYGYTF
TRBV5-5	14	NA	TRBJ1-2	few	TGTGCCAGCAGCGTGTTCGGCGAGGACTATGGCTACACCTTC	CASSVFGEDYGYTF
TRBV5-1	16	NA	TRBJ1-3	NA	TGCGCCAGCAGCCCCGGACAGAGTCACTCTGGAAACACCATATATTTT	CASSPGQSHSGNTIYF
TRBV5-1	15	TRBD1	TRBJ1-2	NA	TGCGCCAGCAGCTTAAACGGACAGGCGAACTATGGCTACACCTTC	CASSLNGQANYGYTF
TRBV5-1	16	TRBD1	TRBJ2-6	NA	TGCGCCAGCAGCGTTCAGGGGGCGCAAGGGGCCAACGTCCTGACTTTC	CASSVQGAQGANVLTF
TRBV6-5	15	NA	TRBJ1-5	NA	TGTGCCAGCAGCGCCATCCCGACTCCCAATCAGCCCCAGCATTTT	CASSAIPTPNQPQHF
TRBV5-1	15	TRBD1	TRBJ2-7	once	TGCGCCAGCAGCCCCCAGTGGGACAGTCTCTACGAGCAGTACTTC	CASSPQWDSLYEQYF
TRBV7-7	13	NA	TRBJ2-7	NA	TGTGCTAGCAGCTTAAGGGCAGGGGCCGAGCAGTACTTC	CASSLRAGAEQYF
TRBV5-5	15	NA	TRBJ1-3	NA	TGTGCCAGCAGCCGATTGTGGGAGACTGGAAACACCATATATTTT	CASSRLWETGNTIYF
TRBV5-1	15	NA	TRBJ1-1	NA	TGCGCCAGCAGCCCTCGGGGTAAGGGAAACACTGAAGCTTTCTTT	CASSPRGKGNTEAFF
TRBV13	12	NA	TRBJ1-5	NA	TGTGCCAGCAGCGGGAGGAATCAGCCCCAGCATTTT	CASSGRNQPQHF
TRBV18	16	TRBD1	TRBJ1-1	few	TGTGCCAGCTCACAGACGCCAAGAGGGGGCAACACTGAAGCTTTCTTT	CASSQTPRGGNTEAFF
TRBV5-6	15	TRBD2	TRBJ2-7	NA	TGTGCCAGCAGCTTGGCGGGGGGACTAGGTCGCGAGCAGTACTTC	CASSLAGGLGREQYF